The 30 T cell receptor beta chains presented below share a single source sample, sequenced in a study of blood T cell repertoires in COVID-19. Some clones are missing from TCRdb's copy, which holds only in-frame ones; the method was immunoSEQ multiplex PCR. The sample has 350,000 or so clones; around 80% are singletons. The sequencing sample was made of peripheral blood. These receptors all come from a man between 25 and 39 years old with active or convalescent COVID-19.

The gene calls are TRBV5-1 and TRBJ2-1, with TRBD1 matching over 7 bases. This CDR3 has 16 amino acids. CDR1 and CDR2 from the germline V gene are SGHRS and YFSETQ. V lost 1 base and J lost 5; bases outside the gene matches: 9. CDR3 sequence (DNA): TGCGCCAGCAGCTTGAGGACAGGCGCGGCTAACAATGAGCAGTTCTTC. Translation: CASSLRTGAANNEQFF.

The chain joins TRBV4-1 to TRBJ1-2; D is possibly TRBD1 (6 bases). V lost 6 bases, J lost 7 bases, and 21 bases lay in between. Germline CDR1 is MGHRA and CDR2 is YSYEKL. This CDR3 is built from 15 residues. CDR3 nucleotides: TGCGCCAGCAGGGGGTTCCAGGGGCCCGCTGGTGGCTACACCTTC. This sequence encodes CASRGFQGPAGGYTF.

The rearrangement links TRBV6-1 to TRBJ1-4; perhaps TRBD1 as D (6 bases). The V end lost 2 bases, the J end lost 10 bases, and 11 bases lay between the germline ends. This CDR3 contains 13 residues. The V gene's germline CDR1 is MNHNS and CDR2 SASEGT. CDR3: CASSEYRDGKLFF. The CDR3 region has the DNA TGTGCCAGCAGTGAATACAGGGACGGAAAACTGTTTTTT.

The chain recombines TRBV30 with TRBJ1-2; TRBD1 matches 7 bases. With 2 bases clipped from V and 5 bases from J, the junction kept 14 bases outside the gene matches. The CDR3 sequence is 16 residues long. Germline V gene lookup returns CDR1 GTSNPN and CDR2 SVGIG (reference sequence). CDR3 sequence: CAWSNSLAGTAYGYTF. CDR3 DNA: TGTGCCTGGAGTAACTCTTTGGCGGGGACAGCTTATGGCTACACCTTC.

The V and J genes are TRBV12-3 or TRBV12-4 and TRBJ1-2, with D hard to call. The CDR3 runs to 13 residues. Trimming cost V 5 bases and J 8 bases, with 15 bases left between them. CDR3 loop: CASSLSLSLGYTF. The CDR3 nucleotides are TGTGCCAGCAGTCTGAGCCTTTCCTTGGGCTACACCTTC.

This clone was recorded only once. The chain joins TRBV15 to TRBJ1-3; 7 bases are shared with TRBD1. Unmatched junction bases numbered 6, after V lost 4 bases and J lost 0 bases. Germline V CDR1 and CDR2: LNHNV, YYDKDF (reference sequence). The CDR3 contains 16 residues. DNA for the CDR3: TGTGCCACCAGCACCTCGACAGGGTCCTCTGGAAACACCATATATTTT. This sequence encodes CATSTSTGSSGNTIYF.

The chain couples TRBV5-1 to TRBJ2-2, with 12 bases identical to TRBD2. Germline CDR1 reads SGHRS; CDR2 reads YFSETQ. The CDR3 is 15 amino acids. V dropped 4 bases and J dropped 4; count of bases not matched to a gene: 2. The CDR3 nucleotides read TGCGCCAGCAGCACACTAGCGGGAGGCACCGGGGAGCTGTTTTTT. This encodes CASSTLAGGTGELFF. The variable domain in full, with the rest retrieved from reference TRBV5-1 and TRBJ2-2, is KAGVTQTPRYLIKTRGQQVTLSCSPISGHRSVSWYQQTPGQGLQFLFEYFSETQRNKGNFPGRFSGRQFSNSRSEMNVSTLELGDSALYLCASSTLAGGTGELFFGEGSRLTVL.

The chain has TRBV5-1 and TRBJ2-7, with 10 bases that match TRBD1. The CDR3 totals 14 residues. In germline, CDR1 is SGHRS, CDR2 YFSETQ. Trimming at V came to 5 bases and at J to 1 base, leaving 3 bases not matched to a gene. The CDR3 DNA reads TGCGCCAGCAGGGGACAGGGGACATCCTACGAGCAGTACTTC. This sequence encodes CASRGQGTSYEQYF.

The CDR3 coding sequence is TGTGCCAGCAGCTTGGCCGGGGGATATGAGCAGTTCTTC. Translation gives CASSLAGGYEQFF. The rearrangement joins TRBV5-4 to TRBJ2-1, with D possibly being TRBD2 (6 bases). The CDR3 spans 13 residues. Trimming took off 0 bases at V and 8 bases at J, with 9 bases between the two ends. Per germline, CDR1 SGHNT and CDR2 YYREEE (reference sequence).

The CDR3: CSVGSSGANVLTF. CDR3 DNA: TGCAGCGTTGGGAGCTCTGGGGCCAACGTCCTGACTTTC. The genes are TRBV29-1 and TRBJ2-6; D gene ambiguous. This CDR3 comprises 13 residues. The V end lost 4 bases, the J end lost 0 bases, and 4 bases lay between the germline ends. Germline values: CDR1 SQVTM, CDR2 ANQGSEA.

This chain's CDR3 is CASSWGLGTYNEQFF. As DNA, the CDR3 is TGTGCCAGCAGTTGGGGACTGGGGACCTACAATGAGCAGTTCTTC. This chain uses TRBV6-5 with TRBJ2-1; TRBD2 might be the D (6 bases). V lost 4 bases, J lost 2 bases, and 12 bases lay in between. The CDR3 loop spans 15 amino acids. Germline V gene sequence: CDR1 MNHEY, CDR2 SVGAGI.

This clone ranks as medium-sized. The rearrangement uses TRBV18 and TRBJ2-1; 8 bases agree with TRBD1. The CDR3 sequence is 16 residues long. The germline V gene encodes CDR1 KGHSH and CDR2 LQKENI. After removal of 6 bases from V and 1 base from J, the junction contained 8 bases not matched to a gene. The CDR3 region is CASSLHGDRSYNEQFF. The CDR3 bases are TGTGCCAGCTCCCTCCATGGGGACAGGTCCTACAATGAGCAGTTCTTC.

The chain joins TRBV19 to TRBJ2-5, with 11 bases matching TRBD2. Germline V CDR1 and CDR2: LNHDA, SQIVND (reference sequence). Trimming took 6 bases from V and 4 from J; bases not matched to a gene: 7. This CDR3 has 15 amino acids. The CDR3 reads CASRWTSGPLETQYF. The CDR3 bases are TGTGCCAGTAGATGGACTAGCGGGCCTTTAGAGACCCAGTACTTC. Based on the CDR3 plus reference TRBV19 and TRBJ2-5, the full variable domain is DGGITQSPKYLFRKEGQNVTLSCEQNLNHDAMYWYRQDPGQGLRLIYYSQIVNDFQKGDIAEGYSVSREKKESFPLTVTSAQKNPTAFYLCASRWTSGPLETQYFGPGTRLLVL.

This chain links TRBV9 with TRBJ1-4; D is undetermined. CDR1 is SGDLS and CDR2 is YYNGEE in the germline V gene. The V and J ends lost 0 bases and 5 bases respectively, with 8 bases between them. CDR3 size: 14 residues. The CDR3: CASSVASLNEKLFF. CDR3 nucleotide sequence: TGTGCCAGCAGCGTAGCTTCCCTGAATGAAAAACTGTTTTTT.

The rearrangement joins TRBV7-3 to TRBJ2-5, with D maybe TRBD2 (5 bases). CDR1 and CDR2 (germline): SGHTA, FQGTGA. The V end lost 6 bases, the J end lost 5 bases, and 19 bases lay between the germline ends. This CDR3 contains 15 residues. The CDR3 DNA follows: TGTGCCAGCAGTTATGAACCTGGGTCGGGGGAGACCCAGTACTTC. Translating it yields CASSYEPGSGETQYF.

The chain couples TRBV7-2 to TRBJ1-6; TRBD1 might be the D (6 bases). Germline V lookup: CDR1 SGHTA, CDR2 FQGNSA. This CDR3 is built from 13 residues. The germline V and J ends were trimmed by 7 bases and 4 bases, with 8 bases remaining between them. The CDR3: CASTRGYNSPLHF. The CDR3 coding sequence is TGTGCCAGCACCAGGGGATATAATTCACCCCTCCACTTT.

This clone showed up just once. The chain has TRBV30 and TRBJ2-7; no clear D. The germline CDR1 and CDR2 sequences are GTSNPN and SVGIG (reference sequence). Trimming took off 6 bases at V and 5 bases at J, with 20 bases between the two ends. The CDR3 runs 14 residues. The CDR3 nucleotides read TGTGCCTGCTCTGGGCAAAATCCGCCGGACGAGCAGTACTTC. It encodes CACSGQNPPDEQYF.

The V call is TRBV11-3, the J call TRBJ2-2; D is perhaps TRBD2 (6 bases). The ends were cut back, 2 bases at V and 1 base at J, with 14 bases in the middle. The CDR3 is 17 residues long. The germline CDR1 and CDR2 sequences are SGHNT and YENEEA. Here the CDR3 reads CASSLLGKEGNTGELFF. Written as DNA, the CDR3 is TGTGCCAGCAGCTTATTGGGTAAGGAGGGGAACACCGGGGAGCTGTTTTTT. Filled out from reference TRBV11-3 and TRBJ2-2, the complete variable domain reads EAGVVQSPRYKIIEKKQPVAFWCNPISGHNTLYWYLQNLGQGPELLIRYENEEAVDDSQLPKDRFSAERLKGVDSTLKIQPAELGDSAVYLCASSLLGKEGNTGELFFGEGSRLTVL.

V usage is TRBV28 and J usage is TRBJ1-5; TRBD1 matches at 7 bases. Germline V gene data show CDR1 as MDHEN and CDR2 as SYDVKM. V lost 5 bases and J lost 3; bases outside the gene matches: 7. The CDR3 sequence is 15 residues long. The CDR3 loop reads CASSRGTGDNQPQHF. The CDR3 bases are TGTGCCAGCAGTCGAGGCACAGGGGACAATCAGCCCCAGCATTTT. Combining the CDR3 with reference TRBV28 and TRBJ1-5 gives the whole variable domain DVKVTQSSRYLVKRTGEKVFLECVQDMDHENMFWYRQDPGLGLRLIYFSYDVKMKEKGDIPEGYSVSREKKERFSLILESASTNQTSMYLCASSRGTGDNQPQHFGDGTRLSIL.

The chain employs TRBV19 and TRBJ2-1; 13 nucleotides align to TRBD2. Germline V gene sequence: CDR1 LNHDA, CDR2 SQIVND (reference sequence). This CDR3 comprises 15 residues. J lost 9 bases, V lost 5 bases, and 7 bases had no gene match. This CDR3 is CASSAGTSGMVEQFF. CDR3 DNA sequence: TGTGCCAGTAGTGCCGGGACTAGCGGGATGGTTGAGCAGTTCTTC.

The chain links TRBV19 to TRBJ2-2, with a possible D match to TRBD1 (5 bases). The CDR3 runs to 14 residues. V lost 5 bases, J lost 6 bases, and 13 bases lay in between. Looked up from germline, CDR1 is LNHDA and CDR2 is SQIVND (reference sequence). This CDR3 reads CASSWQGRSGELFF. As DNA, the CDR3 is TGTGCCAGTAGTTGGCAGGGTAGGTCCGGGGAGCTGTTTTTT.

V usage is TRBV10-3 and J usage is TRBJ1-6; no firm D call. Germline CDR1 and CDR2: ENHRY and SYGVKD. The CDR3 runs to 16 residues. V shed 0 bases and J shed 3 bases, with 9 bases lying between them. Here the CDR3 reads CAISESPGIYNSPLHF. In DNA form, the CDR3 reads TGTGCCATCAGTGAGTCTCCGGGGATCTATAATTCACCCCTCCACTTT.

The J gene is TRBJ1-5, the V gene TRBV4-1; 9 bases align to TRBD1. Germline values: CDR1 MGHRA, CDR2 YSYEKL. This CDR3 contains 17 residues. V shed 4 bases, J shed 6 bases, and the junction held 13 bases outside the gene matches. CDR3: CASSPRFYGQGIQPQHF. The CDR3 nucleotides are TGCGCCAGCAGCCCGCGGTTTTACGGACAGGGGATTCAGCCCCAGCATTTT.

The V and J genes are TRBV28 and TRBJ1-1; D remains unclear. The CDR3 extends over 15 amino acids. V lost 4 bases to trimming and J lost 5 bases, with 17 bases between them. The germline V gene has CDR1 MDHEN and CDR2 SYDVKM. As DNA, the CDR3 is TGTGCCAGCAGTTCCCCAGCGGATGACCGGACTGAAGCTTTCTTT. It translates to CASSSPADDRTEAFF.

V and J are TRBV4-3 and TRBJ1-5; 7 bases line up with TRBD1. Trimming removed 1 base from V and 2 bases from J; junction bases left unmatched: 5. The CDR3 has 16 residues. Germline lookup yields CDR1 LGHNA and CDR2 YSLEER. Here the CDR3 DNA reads TGCGCCAGCAGCCAAGTCTCAGGGGGTGGCAATCAGCCCCAGCATTTT. It yields the protein CASSQVSGGGNQPQHF.

The V call is TRBV6-1, the J call TRBJ1-1, with D possibly TRBD1 on 6 matching bases. Trimming pared 0 bases from V and 2 bases from J, leaving 13 bases between. The CDR3 has 16 amino acids. The germline gives CDR1 MNHNS, CDR2 SASEGT. The CDR3 DNA sequence: TGTGCCAGCAGTGAAGCAACCGGGACACCTAACACTGAAGCTTTCTTT. Translation: CASSEATGTPNTEAFF.

This clone turned up a few times. V is TRBV7-2 and J is TRBJ1-5, with D possibly matching TRBD1 (6 bases). The CDR3 consists of 14 residues. Trimming took 1 base from V and 7 from J, leaving 11 bases between them. The germline V gene encodes CDR1 SGHTA and CDR2 FQGNSA. The CDR3 sequence: CASSLVSGEQPQHF. The CDR3 DNA is TGTGCCAGCAGCTTAGTGTCAGGGGAACAGCCCCAGCATTTT.

This chain uses TRBV7-9 with TRBJ2-3, with 9 nucleotides matching TRBD2. Germline V gene sequence: CDR1 SEHNR, CDR2 FQNEAQ (reference sequence). The V segment lost 3 bases and the J segment 2 bases; nucleotides outside the gene matches: 3. The CDR3 has 15 residues. CDR3: CASSFQRGATDTQYF. The DNA of the CDR3 is TGTGCCAGCAGCTTCCAGCGGGGGGCCACAGATACGCAGTATTTT.

The rearrangement joins TRBV21-1 to TRBJ1-6. TRBV21-1 is shown as a pseudogene. The CDR3 is made up of 13 amino acids. CDR3 in DNA: TGTGCCAGCTATTACTCCCTACGTTCACCCCTCCACTTT. It codes for CASYYSLRSPLHF.

This chain connects TRBV7-9 to TRBJ1-2; maybe TRBD1 (6 bases). The CDR3 loop spans 15 amino acids. Germline V gene data show CDR1 as SEHNR and CDR2 as FQNEAQ (reference sequence). Trimming took 6 bases from V and 0 from J, leaving 14 bases between them. CDR3 coding DNA: TGTGCCAGCAGACATGGACAGTCTTCTAACTATGGCTACACCTTC. The encoded protein is CASRHGQSSNYGYTF.